This T cell receptor (beta chain) came from a study of blood T cell repertoires in COVID-19. Background on the study: Acute and convalescent COVID-19 samples came from the United States, Italy and Spain.

Clones were sequenced by immunoSEQ multiplex PCR, and TCRdb holds only the in-frame ones, with some missing. The table includes around 150,000 clones, 65% to 85% detected once. CDR3 length equals 16 residues. V was clipped by 2 bases and J by 7 bases, with 21 bases between them. Germline V gene sequence: CDR1 MNHEY, CDR2 SVGAGI. Clinical histories supplied by participants themselves formed the basis of cohort assignment. A COVID-19 case was met by exposed participants within 2 weeks before study entry. The rearrangement joins TRBV6-5 to TRBJ2-7; maybe TRBD2 (6 bases). The sample taken for sequencing was PBMCs or T cells enriched from blood (not recorded which). The origin of this receptor is a man in his sixties or seventies who had been exposed to COVID-19. CDR3 in DNA: TGTGCCAGCAGTTACCGAAGGGGACTGGATAAATTTGAGCAGTACTTC. Translating gives CASSYRRGLDKFEQYF.